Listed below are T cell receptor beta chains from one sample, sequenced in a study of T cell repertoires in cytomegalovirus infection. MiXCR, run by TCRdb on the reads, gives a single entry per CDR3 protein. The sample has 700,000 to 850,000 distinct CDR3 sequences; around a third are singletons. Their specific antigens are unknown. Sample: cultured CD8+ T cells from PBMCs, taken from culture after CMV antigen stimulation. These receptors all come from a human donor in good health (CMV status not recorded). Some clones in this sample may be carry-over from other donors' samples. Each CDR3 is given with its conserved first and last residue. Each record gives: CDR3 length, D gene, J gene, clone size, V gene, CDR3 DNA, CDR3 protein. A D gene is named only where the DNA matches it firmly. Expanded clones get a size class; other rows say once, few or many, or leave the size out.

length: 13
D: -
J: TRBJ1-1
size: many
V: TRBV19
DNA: TGTGCCAGTAGTATCCCGCTCCGTACTGAAGCTTTCTTT
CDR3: CASSIPLRTEAFF

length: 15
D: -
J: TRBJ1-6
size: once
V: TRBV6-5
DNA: TGTGCCAGCAGTTACGCACAGGGTTGGGCTTCACCCCTCCACTTT
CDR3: CASSYAQGWASPLHF

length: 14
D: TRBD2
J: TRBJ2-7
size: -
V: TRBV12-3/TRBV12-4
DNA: TGTGCCTGTGAGTCCGCGGGACTAGGCTCCGAGCAGTACTTC
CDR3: CACESAGLGSEQYF

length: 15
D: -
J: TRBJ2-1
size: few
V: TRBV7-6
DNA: TGTGCCAGCAGCTTAGCGGCGGACAGATACAATGAGCAGTTCTTC
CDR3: CASSLAADRYNEQFF

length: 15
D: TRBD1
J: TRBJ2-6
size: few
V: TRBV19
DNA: TGTGCCAGCAACCCTACAGGGGCTGGGGCCAACGTCCTGACTTTC
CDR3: CASNPTGAGANVLTF

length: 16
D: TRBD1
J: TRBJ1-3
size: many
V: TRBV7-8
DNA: TGTGCCAGCAGCTTAGTGGCAGGGGGCTCTGGAAACACCATATATTTT
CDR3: CASSLVAGGSGNTIYF

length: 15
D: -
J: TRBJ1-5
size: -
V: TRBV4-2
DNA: TGTGCCAGCAGCCAAGAAGGGGTAGTCAATCAGCCCCAGCATTTT
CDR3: CASSQEGVVNQPQHF

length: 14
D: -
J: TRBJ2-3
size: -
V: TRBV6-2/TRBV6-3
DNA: TGTGCCAGCAGTTACGGGGCCGGCGCGGATACGCAGTATTTT
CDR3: CASSYGAGADTQYF

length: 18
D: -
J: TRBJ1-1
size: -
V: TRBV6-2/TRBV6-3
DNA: TGTGCCAGCAGTTACTCGATCATAGGACAGAGCATGAACACTGAAGCTTTCTTT
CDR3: CASSYSIIGQSMNTEAFF

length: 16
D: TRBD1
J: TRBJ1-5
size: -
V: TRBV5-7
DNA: TGTGCCAGCAGCTACCGGACAGGACCTAGCAATCAGCCCCAGCATTTT
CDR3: CASSYRTGPSNQPQHF

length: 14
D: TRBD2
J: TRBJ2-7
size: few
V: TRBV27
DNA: TGTGCCAGCAGTACCGGGACTAGACACTACGAGCAGTACTTC
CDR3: CASSTGTRHYEQYF

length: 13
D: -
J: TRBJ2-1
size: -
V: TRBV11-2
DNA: TGTGCCAGCAGCGCCACACTGGGCAATGAGCAGTTCTTC
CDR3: CASSATLGNEQFF

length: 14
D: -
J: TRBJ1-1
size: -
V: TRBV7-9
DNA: TGTGCCAGCAACTCCGTTACCATGAACACTGAAGCTTTCTTT
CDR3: CASNSVTMNTEAFF

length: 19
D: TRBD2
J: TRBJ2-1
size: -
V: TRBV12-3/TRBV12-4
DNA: TGTGCCAGCAGTTTTTCCAGCGGGGGCGACTTGAGGACCTACAATGAGCAGTTCTTC
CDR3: CASSFSSGGDLRTYNEQFF

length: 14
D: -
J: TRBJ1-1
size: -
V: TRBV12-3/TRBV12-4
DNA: TGTGCCAGCATCCAAGGGCAGGGAACCACTGAAGCTTTCTTT
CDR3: CASIQGQGTTEAFF

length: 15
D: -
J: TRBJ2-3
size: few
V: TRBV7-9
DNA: TGTGCCAGCAGGGGTCCTAGCGCGACCACAGATACGCAGTATTTT
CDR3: CASRGPSATTDTQYF

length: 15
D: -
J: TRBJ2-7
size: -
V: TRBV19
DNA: TGTGCCAGTAGTAGCGGGACACCCATATTTTACGAGCAGTACTTC
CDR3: CASSSGTPIFYEQYF

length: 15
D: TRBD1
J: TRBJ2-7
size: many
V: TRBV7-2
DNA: TGTGCCAGCAGCCCTCCGGGACAGCCTTTCTACGAGCAGTACTTC
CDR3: CASSPPGQPFYEQYF

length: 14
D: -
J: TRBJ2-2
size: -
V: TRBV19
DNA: TGTGCCAGCTTCGGGGGGCTGGGCACCGGGGAGCTGTTTTTT
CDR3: CASFGGLGTGELFF

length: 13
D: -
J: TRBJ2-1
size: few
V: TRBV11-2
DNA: TGTGCCAGCAGCTCAGAGGACAGCAATGAGCAGTTCTTC
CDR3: CASSSEDSNEQFF

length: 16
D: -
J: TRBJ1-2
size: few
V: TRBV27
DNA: TGTGCCAGCAGTTTAGTCCCCCAGGGATGGTACTATGGCTACACCTTC
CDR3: CASSLVPQGWYYGYTF